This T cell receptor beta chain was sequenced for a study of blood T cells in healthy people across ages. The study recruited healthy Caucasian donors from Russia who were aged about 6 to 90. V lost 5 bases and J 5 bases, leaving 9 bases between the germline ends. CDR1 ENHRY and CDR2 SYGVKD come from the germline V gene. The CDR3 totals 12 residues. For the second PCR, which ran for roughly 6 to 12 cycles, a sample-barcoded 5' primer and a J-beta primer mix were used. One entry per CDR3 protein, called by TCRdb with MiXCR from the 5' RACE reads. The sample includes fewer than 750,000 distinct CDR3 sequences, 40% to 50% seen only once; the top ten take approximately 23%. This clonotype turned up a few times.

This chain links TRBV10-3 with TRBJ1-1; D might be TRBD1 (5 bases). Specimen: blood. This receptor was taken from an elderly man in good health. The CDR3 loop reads CAISPGNTEAFF. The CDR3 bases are TGTGCCATCAGTCCAGGGAATACTGAAGCTTTCTTT.